This T cell receptor (beta chain) was sequenced for a study of blood T cell repertoires in COVID-19. Repertoires were generated with immunoSEQ multiplex PCR, while TCRdb's copy carries only in-frame clones and drops some. The sample includes 110,000 to 150,000 clones, 80% seen only once; the top ten take 5%. The CDR3 extends over 12 amino acids. Germline V lookup: CDR1 MNHNY, CDR2 SVGAGI (reference sequence). V gave up 6 bases and J gave up 4 bases, with 7 bases separating them. The clonotype comes from a woman aged 45-59 years with acute or convalescent COVID-19. The sequencing input was peripheral blood. The V call is TRBV6-6, the J call TRBJ2-1; D gene unclear. CDR3 sequence: CASRSEYNEQFF. The CDR3 region has the DNA TGTGCCAGCAGATCCGAGTACAATGAGCAGTTCTTC.